This TCR beta chain was sequenced for a study of blood T cell repertoires in COVID-19. The repertoire was sequenced with immunoSEQ multiplex PCR; TCRdb's copy has only in-frame clones and lacks some. The sample lists roughly 200,000 clones, more than 75% seen once, with roughly 9.1% in the top ten. Participant ages covered about 18 to 95 years across 24 US areas. Germline lookup yields CDR1 DFQATT and CDR2 SNEGSKA (reference sequence). The ends lost 3 bases at V and 5 bases at J; junction bases unmatched: 9. This CDR3 comprises 16 residues. The specimen was PBMCs or T cells enriched from blood (not recorded which). This sequence joins TRBV20-1 and TRBJ2-5; 13 nucleotides match TRBD2. The receptor was isolated from a woman aged 25 to 45 who had recovered from COVID-19. CDR3 loop: CSASGTSGKDQETQYF. The CDR3 nucleotides read TGCAGTGCTAGTGGGACTAGCGGGAAGGATCAGGAGACCCAGTACTTC.